The 30 T cell receptor beta chains given below trace back to one sample, sequenced in a study of technical replicates of blood from four donors. TCRdb's table, derived via immunoSEQ multiplex PCR, lists solely in-frame clones and lacks some. The sample includes about 64,000 clones, about 88% of them seen just once. Sequencing was done on a sample of PBMCs. The receptors stem from a human donor in good health. Some clones in this sample may be carry-over from other donors' samples.

CDR3 amino acids: CASSQEEPGAKRMFSGNTIYF. The CDR3 DNA is TGTGCCAGCAGCCAAGAGGAACCTGGGGCTAAAAGGATGTTCTCTGGAAACACCATATATTTT. V gene TRBV14 combines with J gene TRBJ1-3; D might be TRBD1 (5 bases). Germline V gene data show CDR1 as SGHDN and CDR2 as FVKESK. This CDR3 is 21 amino acids long. V lost 0 bases and J 0 bases, leaving 24 bases between the germline ends. Full variable domain (remainder filled in from reference TRBV14 and TRBJ1-3): EAGVTQFPSHSVIEKGQTVTLRCDPISGHDNLYWYRRVMGKEIKFLLHFVKESKQDESGMPNNRFLAERTGGTYSTLKVQPAELEDSGVYFCASSQEEPGAKRMFSGNTIYFGEGSWLTVV.

V is TRBV5-1 and J is TRBJ1-1, with D possibly TRBD1 on 5 matching bases. Trimming shortened V by 4 bases and J by 1 base, and 11 bases separated the two germline ends. Germline CDR1 SGHRS, CDR2 YFSETQ. The CDR3 has 14 amino acids. This CDR3 is CASSVSTGNTEAFF. DNA of the CDR3: TGCGCCAGCAGCGTCAGTACAGGGAACACTGAAGCTTTCTTT. The full variable domain, in which reference TRBV5-1 and TRBJ1-1 provide the parts outside the CDR3, is KAGVTQTPRYLIKTRGQQVTLSCSPISGHRSVSWYQQTPGQGLQFLFEYFSETQRNKGNFPGRFSGRQFSNSRSEMNVSTLELGDSALYLCASSVSTGNTEAFFGQGTRLTVV.

This clone has just a few counts. This rearrangement joins TRBV10-3 to TRBJ1-2, with TRBD1 as a possible D gene (5 bases). Trimming removed 8 bases at V and 7 bases at J, with 17 bases between. This CDR3 comprises 13 residues. The germline CDR1 and CDR2 sequences are ENHRY and SYGVKD. CDR3: CAIGSGSPVGYTF. CDR3 in DNA: TGTGCCATCGGGTCAGGGTCTCCGGTTGGCTACACCTTC.

This chain connects TRBV30 to TRBJ1-5; 9 nucleotides line up with TRBD1. J was trimmed by 7 bases and V by 4 bases; bases with no gene match: 5. This CDR3 is built from 13 residues. CDR1 is GTSNPN, CDR2 SVGIG, per germline (reference sequence). The CDR3 sequence: CAWKQGALQPQHF. The CDR3 bases are TGTGCCTGGAAACAGGGGGCGTTACAGCCCCAGCATTTT.

This clone appeared a single time. The V and J genes are TRBV6-5 and TRBJ2-2; no clear D. The CDR3 length is 14 residues. CDR1 is MNHEY, CDR2 SVGAGI, per germline. V lost 6 bases to trimming and J lost 5 bases, with 13 bases between them. The CDR3 is CASSQTDGTGELFF. The CDR3 DNA reads TGTGCCAGCAGCCAGACCGACGGGACCGGGGAGCTGTTTTTT.

The V gene is TRBV11-1, the J gene TRBJ2-5; 10 bases fit TRBD2. Germline values: CDR1 SGHAT, CDR2 FQDESV (reference sequence). V shed 7 bases and J 5 bases; nucleotides not matched to a gene: 13. The CDR3 totals 16 residues. CDR3 amino acids: CASTPRLLAGRETQYF. In DNA form, the CDR3 reads TGTGCCAGCACCCCCAGACTACTAGCGGGACGGGAGACCCAGTACTTC.

The V and J genes are TRBV2 and TRBJ2-5; 9 nucleotides align to TRBD2. Germline V CDR1 and CDR2: SNHLY, FYNNEI. V dropped 7 bases and J dropped 4; count of bases not matched to a gene: 7. There are 14 residues in the CDR3. The CDR3: CASILQTSGETQYF. The CDR3 nucleotides are TGTGCCAGCATTTTACAGACTAGCGGAGAGACCCAGTACTTC. Together with reference TRBV2 and TRBJ2-5, the CDR3 gives the full variable domain: EPEVTQTPSHQVTQMGQEVILRCVPISNHLYFYWYRQILGQKVEFLVSFYNNEISEKSEIFDDQFSVERPDGSNFTLKIRSTKLEDSAMYFCASILQTSGETQYFGPGTRLLVL.

This clone is a singleton in its sample. The J gene is TRBJ2-7, the V gene TRBV27; possible D gene TRBD1, 6 bases. Deletions cut 4 bases from V and 3 bases from J, with 19 bases between. Germline CDR1 and CDR2: MNHEY and SMNVEV (reference sequence). The CDR3 is 16 residues long. This CDR3 reads CASSSLTGSYIYEQYF. The CDR3 region has the DNA TGTGCCAGCAGTTCATTGACAGGATCGTACATCTACGAGCAGTACTTC.

This clone was counted a single time. The chain joins TRBV5-5 to TRBJ2-7; D unresolved. Deletions cut 0 bases from V and 0 bases from J, with 7 bases between. The CDR3 extends over 14 amino acids. In germline, CDR1 is SGHKS, CDR2 YYEKEE (reference sequence). The CDR3 is CASSLAASSYEQYF. The DNA for the CDR3 is TGTGCCAGCAGCTTGGCCGCTAGCTCCTACGAGCAGTACTTC.

CDR3 residues: CASSLGRGGSPLHF. CDR3 DNA sequence: TGTGCCAGCAGCTTGGGAAGGGGAGGTTCACCCCTCCACTTT. The chain carries TRBV5-4 and TRBJ1-6; TRBD1 is a possible D gene (5 bases). CDR3 size: 14 residues. Trimming took off 0 bases at V and 9 bases at J, with 10 bases between the two ends. Looked up from germline, CDR1 is SGHNT and CDR2 is YYREEE (reference sequence).

Only one count was recorded for this clone. The V gene is TRBV2, the J gene TRBJ1-5; 7 bases fit TRBD1. The CDR3 totals 17 residues. Trimming cost V 3 bases and J 2 bases; bases outside gene matches: 10. Germline assignment: CDR1 SNHLY and CDR2 FYNNEI. The chain's CDR3 is CASSDVKQGNRNQPQHF. The DNA for the CDR3 is TGTGCCAGCAGTGATGTGAAACAGGGGAATCGCAATCAGCCCCAGCATTTT.

The chain combines TRBV5-1 with TRBJ2-7, with 10 bases identical to TRBD2. The CDR3 runs 17 residues. Unmatched junction bases numbered 15, after V lost 3 bases and J lost 6 bases. Germline CDR1 SGHRS, CDR2 YFSETQ. The CDR3 sequence: CASSSTGGSGGAREQYF. The CDR3 DNA reads TGCGCCAGCAGCTCGACGGGGGGAAGCGGGGGGGCTCGCGAGCAGTACTTC.

The V call is TRBV6-1, the J call TRBJ2-6; TRBD1 agrees at 7 bases. Germline trimming cut 3 bases from V and 1 base from J; bases unmatched to any gene: 3. Germline CDR1 and CDR2: MNHNS and SASEGT. This CDR3 spans 16 amino acids. CDR3 residues: CASSETGYSGANVLTF. The CDR3 DNA follows: TGTGCCAGCAGTGAGACAGGGTATTCTGGGGCCAACGTCCTGACTTTC.

The V gene is TRBV9, the J gene TRBJ2-3, with D unclear. V lost 0 bases and J lost 4, with 15 bases in between. This CDR3 region has 16 residues. CDR1 is SGDLS and CDR2 is YYNGEE in the germline V gene. CDR3 sequence (DNA): TGTGCCAGCAGCGTAGAGAGCCCAATGTCCGCAGATACGCAGTATTTT. Amino acids: CASSVESPMSADTQYF.

The chain has TRBV18 and TRBJ2-7, with D unresolved. The CDR3 totals 13 residues. CDR1 and CDR2 (germline): KGHSH, LQKENI. The germline V and J ends were trimmed by 3 bases and 2 bases, with 8 bases remaining between them. The CDR3 here is CASSPSQTYEQYF. As DNA, the CDR3 is TGTGCCAGCTCACCTAGCCAGACCTACGAGCAGTACTTC.

The chain has TRBV6-5 and TRBJ2-1; TRBD2 is a possible D gene (6 bases). The V gene lost 0 bases and the J gene lost 5 bases, with 11 bases spanning the gap. This CDR3 has 15 amino acids. Per germline, CDR1 MNHEY and CDR2 SVGAGI. Written as DNA, the CDR3 is TGTGCCAGCAGTTACTCTTATAGCGGAAACAATGAGCAGTTCTTC. As protein: CASSYSYSGNNEQFF.

The V call is TRBV27, the J call TRBJ1-5, with D perhaps TRBD1 (5 bases). V lost 1 base and J 7 bases, leaving 11 bases between the germline ends. CDR1 is MNHEY, CDR2 SMNVEV, per germline (reference sequence). The CDR3 spans 14 residues. The CDR3 here is CASSLLMGHQPQHF. The DNA of the CDR3 is TGTGCCAGCAGTTTATTGATGGGGCACCAGCCCCAGCATTTT.

The chain links TRBV11-1 to TRBJ2-7; a weak D match, TRBD2 (6 bases). The V gene's germline CDR1 is SGHAT and CDR2 FQDESV (reference sequence). The CDR3 runs to 16 residues. V gave up 4 bases and J gave up 5 bases, with 21 bases separating them. This CDR3 reads CASSSARRERFHEQYF. The CDR3 region has the DNA TGTGCCAGCAGCTCCGCGAGACGGGAGCGGTTCCACGAGCAGTACTTC.

The rearrangement joins TRBV12-5 to TRBJ2-7; D is ambiguous. The CDR3 length is 15 residues. The germline V gene has CDR1 LGHNT and CDR2 FRNRAP. With 2 bases removed from V and 0 bases from J, the gap between germline ends came to 11 bases. The CDR3 DNA sequence: TGTGCTAGTGGTTTGTTGGGCTTCCTCTCCTACGAGCAGTACTTC. Translation: CASGLLGFLSYEQYF.

The rearrangement uses TRBV5-1 and TRBJ2-1; the match to TRBD1 covers 10 bases. V lost 0 bases and J lost 5; bases outside the gene matches: 2. CDR1 SGHRS and CDR2 YFSETQ come from the germline V gene. The CDR3 sequence is 15 residues long. For the CDR3, the DNA is TGCGCCAGCAGCTTGGGACAGGGGGCGGACAATGAGCAGTTCTTC. This encodes CASSLGQGADNEQFF.

The CDR3 DNA reads as TGCGCCAGCAGCTTGGGCCTAGCGGGAGGTGCCGGGGAGCTGTTTTTT. Amino acid sequence: CASSLGLAGGAGELFF. The chain recombines TRBV5-1 with TRBJ2-2, with 11 bases matching TRBD2. Losses at the gene ends were 0 bases for V and 6 bases for J; bases not matched to a gene: 4. Germline V gives CDR1 SGHRS, CDR2 YFSETQ. The CDR3 covers 16 residues.

This clone has just one count. The chain combines TRBV6-1 with TRBJ2-3; TRBD2 matches at 12 bases. The J segment lost 2 bases and the V segment lost 8 bases, leaving 5 bases of the junction unmatched. Germline V gene data show CDR1 as MNHNS and CDR2 as SASEGT. This CDR3 region has 15 residues. The CDR3 nucleotides are TGTGCCAGCCCCACTAGCGGGGGGCTCACAGATACGCAGTATTTT. This sequence encodes CASPTSGGLTDTQYF.

This chain connects TRBV7-8 to TRBJ2-3, with 9 bases matching TRBD1. The CDR3 has 17 residues. The V and J ends lost 3 bases and 5 bases, in that order; junction bases with no gene match: 12. From germline, CDR1 is SGHVS and CDR2 FQNEAQ. CDR3 coding DNA: TGTGCCAGCAGCTTTGTTTGGAACAGGGGGCGCGTAGATACGCAGTATTTT. The encoded protein is CASSFVWNRGRVDTQYF. Using reference TRBV7-8 and TRBJ2-3 for the parts outside the CDR3, the full variable domain is GAGVSQSPRYKVAKRGQDVALRCDPISGHVSLFWYQQALGQGPEFLTYFQNEAQLDKSGLPSDRFFAERPEGSVSTLKIQRTQQEDSAVYLCASSFVWNRGRVDTQYFGPGTRLTVL.

This sequence joins TRBV23-1 and TRBJ1-5, with D unresolved. TRBV23-1 is assigned to the ORF class and has an uncertain function. This CDR3 is built from 18 residues. Deletions cut 3 bases from V and 0 bases from J, with 18 bases between. This chain's CDR3 is CASSHQWASPDSNQPQHF. The CDR3 nucleotides are TGCGCCAGCAGTCACCAGTGGGCCAGCCCCGATAGCAATCAGCCCCAGCATTTT.

The V call is TRBV2, the J call TRBJ1-6, with D maybe TRBD1 (6 bases). Germline V CDR1 and CDR2: SNHLY, FYNNEI. The CDR3 contains 13 residues. The V end was cut by 2 bases, the J end by 13 bases, with 12 bases between. CDR3 in DNA: TGTGCCAGCAGTGAAACTCAGGGGCAGCCCCTCCACTTT. This sequence encodes CASSETQGQPLHF.

J is TRBJ2-5 and V is TRBV2, with a weak D call TRBD2 (5 bases). Near its end, the DNA agrees better with TRBJ2-7, so the J call may be wrong. Germline values: CDR1 SNHLY, CDR2 FYNNEI. There are 15 residues in the CDR3. CDR3 sequence: CASRDPGNPPYEQYF. The CDR3 coding sequence is TGTGCCAGCAGGGACCCGGGGAACCCCCCCTACGAGCAGTACTTC.

V usage is TRBV4-2 and J usage is TRBJ2-2; TRBD1 matches at 9 bases. This CDR3 has 15 residues. V shed 4 bases, J shed 6 bases, and the junction held 6 bases outside the gene matches. Looked up from germline, CDR1 is LGHNA and CDR2 is YNFKEQ. CDR3 region: CASSPRDRVAGELFF. The DNA of the CDR3 is TGTGCCAGCAGCCCCCGGGACAGGGTCGCCGGGGAGCTGTTTTTT.

V gene TRBV7-2 combines with J gene TRBJ1-6; maybe TRBD1 (6 bases). The CDR3 contains 15 residues. CDR1 is SGHTA and CDR2 is FQGNSA in the germline V gene. V was cut by 1 base and J by 14 bases, with 18 bases left in between. CDR3 sequence: CASSLVGQTRGALHF. Written as DNA, the CDR3 is TGTGCCAGCAGCTTAGTTGGACAGACTCGTGGGGCCCTCCACTTT.

The count of this clone is one. This chain uses TRBV15 with TRBJ1-4; D remains ambiguous. CDR1 is LNHNV and CDR2 is YYDKDF in the germline V gene (reference sequence). V lost 0 bases and J lost 4, with 15 bases in between. The CDR3 has 17 amino acids. The CDR3 region has the DNA TGTGCCACCAGCAGAGATATAGCCGGGAGAAGTAATGAAAAACTGTTTTTT. It specifies CATSRDIAGRSNEKLFF.

The gene calls are TRBV6-1 and TRBJ1-2; the D gene is possibly TRBD1 (5 bases). The germline CDR1 and CDR2 sequences are MNHNS and SASEGT. There are 12 residues in the CDR3. Trimming removed 4 bases at V and 2 bases at J, with 5 bases between. In nucleotides, the CDR3 is TGTGCCAGCAGTGCAGGGAACTATGGCTACACCTTC. It translates to CASSAGNYGYTF.